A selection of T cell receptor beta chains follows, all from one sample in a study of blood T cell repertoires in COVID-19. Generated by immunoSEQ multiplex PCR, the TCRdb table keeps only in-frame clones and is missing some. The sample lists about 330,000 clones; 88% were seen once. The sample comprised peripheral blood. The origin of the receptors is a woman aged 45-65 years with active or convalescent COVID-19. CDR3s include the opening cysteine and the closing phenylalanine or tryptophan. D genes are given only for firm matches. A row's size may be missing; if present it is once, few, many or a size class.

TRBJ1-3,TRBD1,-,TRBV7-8,TGTGCCAGCAGCTTAGCGAGGTTGAGGGGGCCGAGCTCTGGAAACACCATATATTTT,CASSLARLRGPSSGNTIYF
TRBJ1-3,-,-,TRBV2,TGTGCCAGCAGTGAAGGCGACAGCTACTCTGGAAACACCATATATTTT,CASSEGDSYSGNTIYF
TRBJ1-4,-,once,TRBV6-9,TGCCTAGTTGGACAGTACGGTGAAAAACTGTTTTTT,CLVGQYGEKLFF
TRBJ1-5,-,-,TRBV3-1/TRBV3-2,TGTGCCAGCAGCCAAGGGGGGAGGAGCAATCAGCCCCAGCATTTT,CASSQGGRSNQPQHF
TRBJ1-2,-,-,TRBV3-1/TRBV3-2,TGTGCCAGCAGCCGGGCAGCCTATGGCTACACCTTC,CASSRAAYGYTF
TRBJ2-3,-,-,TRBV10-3,TGTGCCGCCACAAGACAGGCTAGCACAGATACGCAGTATTTT,CAATRQASTDTQYF
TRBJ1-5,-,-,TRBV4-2,TGTGCCAGCAGCCAAGACAGGTTAAATCAGCCCCAGCATTTT,CASSQDRLNQPQHF
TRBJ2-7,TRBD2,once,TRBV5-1,TGCGCCAGCAGCTTGGAGCGGGGGAACTACGAGCAGTACTTC,CASSLERGNYEQYF
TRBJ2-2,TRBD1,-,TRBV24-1,TGTGCCACCAGTGACCCGGACAGGGGTCTTCCCGGGGAGCTGTTTTTT,CATSDPDRGLPGELFF
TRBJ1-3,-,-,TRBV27,TGTGCCAGCAGTTCCGGGGGAGGAAACACCATATATTTT,CASSSGGGNTIYF
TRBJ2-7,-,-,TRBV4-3,TGCGCCAGCAGCCAAGATAGCGAGACCTACGAGCAGTACTTC,CASSQDSETYEQYF
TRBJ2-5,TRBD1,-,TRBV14,TGTGCCAGCAGCACCCGACAGGGCTCCCCACCCCAGTACTTC,CASSTRQGSPPQYF
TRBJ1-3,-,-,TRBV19,TGTGCCAGTAGTATGGAAGAGGGATACTCTGGAAACACCATATATTTT,CASSMEEGYSGNTIYF
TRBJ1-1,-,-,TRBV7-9,TGTGCCAGCAGCCAGGACAGTTTCAATGAAGCTTTCTTT,CASSQDSFNEAFF
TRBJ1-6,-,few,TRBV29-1,TGCAGCGTCGGACAGAACGAGAATTCACCCCTCCACTTT,CSVGQNENSPLHF
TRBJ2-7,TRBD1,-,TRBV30,TGTGCCTGGGATACCGGGACAGGGTTGGGCGAGCAGTACTTC,CAWDTGTGLGEQYF
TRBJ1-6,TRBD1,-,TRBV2,TGTGCCAGCACAAAGGGGGCGGTAGGGTCCTATAATTCACCCCTCCACTTT,CASTKGAVGSYNSPLHF
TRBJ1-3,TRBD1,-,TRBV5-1,TGCGCCAGCAGCTTGGACAGGGGCTCTGGAAACACCATATATTTT,CASSLDRGSGNTIYF
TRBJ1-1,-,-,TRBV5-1,TGCGCCAGCAGCAACCCCGGGGGCACTGAAGCTTTCTTT,CASSNPGGTEAFF
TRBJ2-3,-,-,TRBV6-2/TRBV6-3,TGTGCCAGCAGCCTGCTACGAGATACGCAGTATTTT,CASSLLRDTQYF
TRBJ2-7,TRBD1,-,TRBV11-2,TGTGCCAGCAGCTTGGCCTACAGGGGGGACTCCTACGAGCAGTACTTC,CASSLAYRGDSYEQYF
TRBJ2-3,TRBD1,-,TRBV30,TGTGCCTGGAGCGTCGGGACAGGGGCCTTCCGAGACACGCAGTATTTT,CAWSVGTGAFRDTQYF
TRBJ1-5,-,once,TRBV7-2,TGTGCCAGCAGCTTAGATTCAGGGAATCGACAGCCCCAGCATTTT,CASSLDSGNRQPQHF
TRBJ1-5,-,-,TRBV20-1,TGCAGTGCTAGTATGAGCTTTAGTCAGCCCCAGCATTTT,CSASMSFSQPQHF
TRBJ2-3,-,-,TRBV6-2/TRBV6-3,TGTGCCAGCAGTTACTTGGTCACCAAGGCGGGGAGCACAGATACGCAGTATTTT,CASSYLVTKAGSTDTQYF
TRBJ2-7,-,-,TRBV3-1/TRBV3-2,TGTGCCACCTCGAACGAGGGGAGGTCCTACGAGCAGTACTTC,CATSNEGRSYEQYF
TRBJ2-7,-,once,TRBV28,TGTGCCAGCAGTTTTCCCGGGGATAAAGACTACGAGCAGTACTTC,CASSFPGDKDYEQYF
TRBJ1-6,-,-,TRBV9,TGTGCCAGCAGTCCGGTAGGAGAATATAATTCACCCCTCCACTTT,CASSPVGEYNSPLHF
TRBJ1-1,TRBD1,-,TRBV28,TGTGCCAGCAGTTTGGGGACAGAATCTTTCTTT,CASSLGTESFF
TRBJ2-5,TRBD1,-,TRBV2,TGTGCCAGCAGCGGGACAGGGAGCCAAGAGACCCAGTACTTC,CASSGTGSQETQYF
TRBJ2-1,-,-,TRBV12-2,TGTGCAAGTCGCTTAACGGAGACTAGCGGGGGGAGCTATCCCTACAATGAGCAGTTCTTC,CASRLTETSGGSYPYNEQFF
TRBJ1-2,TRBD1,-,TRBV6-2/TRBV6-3,TGTGCCAGCAGTTATCTTCTGGACAGGCCCAACTATGGCTACACCTTC,CASSYLLDRPNYGYTF
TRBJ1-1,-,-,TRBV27,TGTGCCAGCACGCCCCTTCGGGGGGCAGGACCGAACACTGAAGCTTTCTTT,CASTPLRGAGPNTEAFF
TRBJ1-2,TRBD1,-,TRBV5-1,TGCGCCAGCAGCTTCGGACAGGGCCGGGTGGAGGGCTACACCTTC,CASSFGQGRVEGYTF
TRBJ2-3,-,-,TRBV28,TGTGCCAGCAGTTTGCCTCGGGATGGATGGACAGATACGCAGTATTTT,CASSLPRDGWTDTQYF
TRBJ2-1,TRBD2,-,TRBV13,TGTGCCAGCAGCTTATACGCTAGCGGGGGATACAATGAGCAGTTCTTC,CASSLYASGGYNEQFF